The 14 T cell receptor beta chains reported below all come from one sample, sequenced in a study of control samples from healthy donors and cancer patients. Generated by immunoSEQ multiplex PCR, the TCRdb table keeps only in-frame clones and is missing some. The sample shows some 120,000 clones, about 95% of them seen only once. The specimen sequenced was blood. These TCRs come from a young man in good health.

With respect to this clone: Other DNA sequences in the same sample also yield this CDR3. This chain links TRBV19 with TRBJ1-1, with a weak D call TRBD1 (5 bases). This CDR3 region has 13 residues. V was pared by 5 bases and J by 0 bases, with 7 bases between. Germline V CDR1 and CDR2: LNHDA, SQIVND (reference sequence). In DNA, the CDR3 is TGTGCCAGTAGTCCGACAGTGAACACTGAAGCTTTCTTT. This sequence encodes CASSPTVNTEAFF.

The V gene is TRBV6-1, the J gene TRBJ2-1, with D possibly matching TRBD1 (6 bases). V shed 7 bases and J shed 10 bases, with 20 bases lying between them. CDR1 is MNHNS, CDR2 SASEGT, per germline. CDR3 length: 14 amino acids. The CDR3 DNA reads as TGTGCCAGCACCTTCCGGGGCTCGCAGGGGGAGCAGTTCTTC. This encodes CASTFRGSQGEQFF.

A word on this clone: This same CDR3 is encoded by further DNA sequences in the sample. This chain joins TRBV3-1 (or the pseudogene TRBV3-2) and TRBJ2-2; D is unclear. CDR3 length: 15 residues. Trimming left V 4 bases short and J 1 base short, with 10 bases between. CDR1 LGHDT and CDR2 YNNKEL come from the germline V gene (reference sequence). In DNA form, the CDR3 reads TGTGCCAGCAGCCCCTCGGTGGGGAACACCGGGGAGCTGTTTTTT. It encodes CASSPSVGNTGELFF.

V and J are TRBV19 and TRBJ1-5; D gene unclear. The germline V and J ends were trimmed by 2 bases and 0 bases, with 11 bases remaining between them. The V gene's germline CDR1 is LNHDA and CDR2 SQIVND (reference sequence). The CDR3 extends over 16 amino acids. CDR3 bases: TGTGCCAGTAGTATATTAGGAGGGAATAGCAATCAGCCCCAGCATTTT. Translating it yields CASSILGGNSNQPQHF.

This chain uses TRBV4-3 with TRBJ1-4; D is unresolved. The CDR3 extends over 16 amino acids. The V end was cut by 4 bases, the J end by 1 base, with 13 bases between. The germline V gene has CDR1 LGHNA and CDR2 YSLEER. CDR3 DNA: TGCGCCAGCAGCCGGTCTGCGGGCCTAACTAATGAAAAACTGTTTTTT. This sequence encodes CASSRSAGLTNEKLFF.

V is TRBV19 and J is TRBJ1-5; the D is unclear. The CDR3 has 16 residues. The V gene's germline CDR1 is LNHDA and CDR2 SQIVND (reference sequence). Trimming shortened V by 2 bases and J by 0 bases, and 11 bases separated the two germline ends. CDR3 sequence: CASSIMGGYSNQPQHF. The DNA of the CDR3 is TGTGCCAGTAGTATAATGGGCGGTTATAGCAATCAGCCCCAGCATTTT.

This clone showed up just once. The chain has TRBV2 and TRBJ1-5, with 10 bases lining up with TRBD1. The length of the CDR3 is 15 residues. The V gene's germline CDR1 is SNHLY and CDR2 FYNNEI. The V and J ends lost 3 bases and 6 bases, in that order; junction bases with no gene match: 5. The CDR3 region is CASSDGDRGSQPQHF. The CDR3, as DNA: TGTGCCAGCAGTGACGGGGACAGGGGCAGTCAGCCCCAGCATTTT.

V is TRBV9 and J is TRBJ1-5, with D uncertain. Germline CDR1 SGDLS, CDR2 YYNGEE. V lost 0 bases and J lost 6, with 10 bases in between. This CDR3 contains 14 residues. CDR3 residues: CASSVGAASQPQHF. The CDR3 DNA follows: TGTGCCAGCAGCGTAGGGGCGGCTAGTCAGCCCCAGCATTTT.

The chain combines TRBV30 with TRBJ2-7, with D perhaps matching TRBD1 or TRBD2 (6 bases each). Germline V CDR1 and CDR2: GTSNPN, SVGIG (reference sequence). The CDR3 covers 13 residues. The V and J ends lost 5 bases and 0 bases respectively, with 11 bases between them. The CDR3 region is CAWSKGGSYEQYF. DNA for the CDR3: TGTGCCTGGTCCAAGGGGGGCTCCTACGAGCAGTACTTC.

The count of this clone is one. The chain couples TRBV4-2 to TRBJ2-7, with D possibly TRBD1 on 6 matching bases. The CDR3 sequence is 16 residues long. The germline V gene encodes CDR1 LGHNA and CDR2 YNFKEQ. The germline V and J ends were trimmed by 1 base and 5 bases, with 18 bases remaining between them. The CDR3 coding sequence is TGTGCCAGCAGCCAAGTTCTGGGGGCGAGTATGCACGAGCAGTACTTC. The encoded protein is CASSQVLGASMHEQYF.

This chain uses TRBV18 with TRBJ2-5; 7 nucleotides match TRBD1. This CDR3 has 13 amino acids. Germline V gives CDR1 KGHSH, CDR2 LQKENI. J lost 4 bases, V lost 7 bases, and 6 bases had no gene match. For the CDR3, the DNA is TGTGCCAGCTTGAGGGGGCTAGCAGAGACCCAGTACTTC. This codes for CASLRGLAETQYF. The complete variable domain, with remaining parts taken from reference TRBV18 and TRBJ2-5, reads NAGVMQNPRHLVRRRGQEARLRCSPMKGHSHVYWYRQLPEEGLKFMVYLQKENIIDESGMPKERFSAEFPKEGPSILRIQQVVRGDSAAYFCASLRGLAETQYFGPGTRLLVL.

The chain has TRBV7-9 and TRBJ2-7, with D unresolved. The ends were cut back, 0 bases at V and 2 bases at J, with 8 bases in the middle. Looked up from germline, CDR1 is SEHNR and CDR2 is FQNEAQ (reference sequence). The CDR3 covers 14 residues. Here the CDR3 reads CASSLALSAYEQYF. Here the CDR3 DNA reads TGTGCCAGCAGCTTAGCGCTAAGTGCCTACGAGCAGTACTTC.

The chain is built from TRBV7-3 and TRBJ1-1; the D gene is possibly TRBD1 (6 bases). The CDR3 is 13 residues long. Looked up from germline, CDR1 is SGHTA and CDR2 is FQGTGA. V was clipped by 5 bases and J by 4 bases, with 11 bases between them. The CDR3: CASSPQGSTEAFF. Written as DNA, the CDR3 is TGTGCCAGCAGCCCCCAGGGGAGCACTGAAGCTTTCTTT.

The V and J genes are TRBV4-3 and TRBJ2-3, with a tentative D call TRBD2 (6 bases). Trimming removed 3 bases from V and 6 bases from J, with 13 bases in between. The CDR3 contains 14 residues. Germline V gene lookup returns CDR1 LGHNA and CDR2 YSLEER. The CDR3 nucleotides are TGCGCCAGCAGCCAGTTTACGCGGGGTGATACGCAGTATTTT. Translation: CASSQFTRGDTQYF.